The 27 T cell receptor beta chains presented below share a single source sample, sequenced in a study of blood T cell repertoires in COVID-19. Sequencing used immunoSEQ multiplex PCR; TCRdb keeps in-frame clones, though not all of them. The sample includes 300,000 to 450,000 clones, 85% to 90% of them seen just once. The specimen sequenced was PBMCs or T cells enriched from blood (not recorded which). The receptor source for this set is a woman younger than 35 who had recovered from COVID-19.

The chain links TRBV11-3 to TRBJ2-5; D is ambiguous. The V and J ends lost 4 bases and 2 bases respectively, with 5 bases between them. Per germline, CDR1 SGHNT and CDR2 YENEEA. The CDR3 loop spans 12 amino acids. Here the CDR3 reads CASSSLQETQYF. Written as DNA, the CDR3 is TGTGCCAGCAGCTCCCTTCAAGAGACCCAGTACTTC. Variable domain in full (rest from reference TRBV11-3 and TRBJ2-5): EAGVVQSPRYKIIEKKQPVAFWCNPISGHNTLYWYLQNLGQGPELLIRYENEEAVDDSQLPKDRFSAERLKGVDSTLKIQPAELGDSAVYLCASSSLQETQYFGPGTRLLVL.

The J gene is TRBJ2-7, the V gene TRBV3-1 (or the pseudogene TRBV3-2); no definite D call. Germline loops: CDR1 LGHDT, CDR2 YNNKEL (reference sequence). Trimming removed 3 bases at V and 2 bases at J, with 11 bases between. CDR3 length: 14 amino acids. CDR3 sequence (DNA): TGTGCCAGCAGCCACGGCGGCAACACCTACGAGCAGTACTTC. It encodes CASSHGGNTYEQYF.

In this sample, this clone turned up a few times. V is TRBV12-3 or TRBV12-4 and J is TRBJ1-1; TRBD1 is a possible D gene (6 bases). Deletions cut 4 bases from V and 5 bases from J, with 11 bases between. The CDR3 runs 13 residues. The CDR3, as DNA: TGTGCCAGCAGTTGGATGACAGGAACTGAAGCTTTCTTT. Protein sequence: CASSWMTGTEAFF.

In DNA form, the CDR3 reads TGTGCCAGCAGCTTATTTGTGACAGGGGGCTCGCGGGGCGGTTCACCCCTCCACTTT. This gives the protein CASSLFVTGGSRGGSPLHF. The V and J genes are TRBV7-9 and TRBJ1-6, with 10 bases identical to TRBD1. Looked up from germline, CDR1 is SEHNR and CDR2 is FQNEAQ (reference sequence). There are 19 residues in the CDR3. V was pared by 2 bases and J by 9 bases, with 16 bases of the junction left unmatched.

The chain employs TRBV19 and TRBJ2-7; D uncertain. The CDR3 has 15 amino acids. Between the trimmed V and J ends, which lost 3 bases and 0 bases, there was a span of 12 bases. CDR1 is LNHDA and CDR2 is SQIVND in the germline V gene (reference sequence). The CDR3 bases are TGTGCCAGTAGTATTCGGTTTCTGAGCTCCTACGAGCAGTACTTC. It codes for CASSIRFLSSYEQYF.

For this clone: Other nucleotide sequences in the sample specify the same CDR3. The J gene is TRBJ2-1, the V gene TRBV11-2, with a weak D call TRBD2 (6 bases). Germline CDR1 and CDR2: SGHAT and FQNNGV. The CDR3 runs to 14 residues. With 3 bases removed from V and 6 bases from J, the gap between germline ends came to 12 bases. This CDR3 is CASSFSLGGNEQFF. CDR3 coding DNA: TGTGCCAGCAGCTTTTCTTTGGGGGGCAATGAGCAGTTCTTC.

The J gene is TRBJ2-7, the V gene TRBV27, with TRBD1 as a possible D gene (6 bases). The CDR3 spans 14 residues. V lost 2 bases and J 4 bases, leaving 12 bases between the germline ends. The germline V gene has CDR1 MNHEY and CDR2 SMNVEV (reference sequence). CDR3 sequence: CASSLRGTLYEQYF. The CDR3 region has the DNA TGTGCCAGCAGTTTAAGGGGGACATTATACGAGCAGTACTTC.

The V and J genes are TRBV9 and TRBJ2-7, with 7 bases that match TRBD1. J was trimmed by 4 bases and V by 2 bases; bases with no gene match: 9. The CDR3 has 15 residues. Germline V gene sequence: CDR1 SGDLS, CDR2 YYNGEE. CDR3 in amino acids: CASSVTGTALYEQYF. The DNA of the CDR3 is TGTGCCAGCAGCGTTACCGGGACAGCACTTTACGAGCAGTACTTC.

This clone showed up just once. Written as DNA, the CDR3 is TGTGCCAGTAGCCTTGCCGGGGATCTGGCCGGGCGTAGGGAAAAACTGTTTTTT. Protein: CASSLAGDLAGRREKLFF. This chain connects TRBV19 to TRBJ1-4; D remains unclear. Per the germline V gene, CDR1 is LNHDA and CDR2 is SQIVND (reference sequence). The CDR3 spans 18 residues. With 6 bases removed from V and 8 bases from J, the gap between germline ends came to 28 bases.

V is TRBV3-1 (or the pseudogene TRBV3-2) and J is TRBJ1-6, with D possibly being TRBD1 (5 bases). The CDR3 is 13 residues long. Trimming took 1 base from V and 9 from J, leaving 7 bases between them. From germline, CDR1 is LGHDT and CDR2 YNNKEL (reference sequence). In DNA form, the CDR3 reads TGTGCCAGCAGCCAAGGACAGTTTTCACCCCTCCACTTT. This codes for CASSQGQFSPLHF.

The rearrangement uses TRBV5-4 and TRBJ2-3; a weak D match, TRBD2 (6 bases). CDR3 length: 15 amino acids. Germline CDR1 reads SGHNT; CDR2 reads YYREEE (reference sequence). The V end lost 0 bases, the J end lost 0 bases, and 8 bases lay between the germline ends. Here the CDR3 DNA reads TGTGCCAGCAGCTTGGTGGGGGGTAGCACAGATACGCAGTATTTT. Its protein product is CASSLVGGSTDTQYF.

This clone came up once. This rearrangement joins TRBV27 to TRBJ1-5, with unresolved D. The germline V and J ends were trimmed by 0 bases and 2 bases, with 11 bases remaining between them. The CDR3 has 16 residues. Germline V gives CDR1 MNHEY, CDR2 SMNVEV (reference sequence). The CDR3 protein is CASSLSEPGGNQPQHF. In DNA, the CDR3 is TGTGCCAGCAGTTTATCAGAGCCGGGTGGCAATCAGCCCCAGCATTTT.

The chain joins TRBV18 to TRBJ1-5, with TRBD1 identical over 7 bases. CDR3 length: 15 amino acids. J lost 1 base, V lost 3 bases, and 3 bases had no gene match. Germline values: CDR1 KGHSH, CDR2 LQKENI. The CDR3 DNA sequence: TGTGCCAGCTCACCGCAGGGGGTGAGCAATCAGCCCCAGCATTTT. It is translated as CASSPQGVSNQPQHF.

This sequence joins TRBV9 and TRBJ1-6; 9 nucleotides agree with TRBD1. Per germline, CDR1 SGDLS and CDR2 YYNGEE. This CDR3 has 14 residues. The V and J ends lost 0 bases and 9 bases, in that order; junction bases with no gene match: 1. In nucleotides, the CDR3 is TGTGCCAGCAGCGTAGGGGACAGGGTTTCACCCCTCCACTTT. Amino acids: CASSVGDRVSPLHF.

The V and J genes are TRBV27 and TRBJ1-4; 10 bases map to TRBD1. Trimming at V came to 8 bases and at J to 8 bases, leaving 8 bases not matched to a gene. Germline lookup yields CDR1 MNHEY and CDR2 SMNVEV (reference sequence). The CDR3 contains 14 residues. The CDR3: CASSRQGAGEKLFF. For the CDR3, the DNA is TGTGCCAGCTCCAGACAGGGGGCTGGGGAAAAACTGTTTTTT.

The chain is built from TRBV4-1 and TRBJ2-1; no definite D call. V was cut by 4 bases and J by 9 bases, with 13 bases left in between. CDR3 length equals 13 residues. Germline CDR1 MGHRA, CDR2 YSYEKL. CDR3 amino acids: CASSLALQVEQFF. Here the CDR3 DNA reads TGCGCCAGCAGCCTGGCCCTCCAGGTTGAGCAGTTCTTC.

V usage is TRBV18 and J usage is TRBJ2-4; 8 positions agree with TRBD2. There are 18 residues in the CDR3. J gave up 1 base and V 2 bases, and 10 bases lay outside the gene matches. Germline V gene data show CDR1 as KGHSH and CDR2 as LQKENI. The CDR3 loop is CASSPTGGPGVAKNIQYF. The CDR3 region has the DNA TGTGCCAGCTCACCAACGGGGGGGCCGGGGGTTGCCAAAAACATTCAGTACTTC. The variable domain in full, with the rest retrieved from reference TRBV18 and TRBJ2-4, is NAGVMQNPRHLVRRRGQEARLRCSPMKGHSHVYWYRQLPEEGLKFMVYLQKENIIDESGMPKERFSAEFPKEGPSILRIQQVVRGDSAAYFCASSPTGGPGVAKNIQYFGAGTRLSVL.

The chain uses TRBV9 and TRBJ1-4; D remains unclear. V was pared by 0 bases and J by 3 bases, with 12 bases between. The V gene's germline CDR1 is SGDLS and CDR2 YYNGEE. The CDR3 spans 16 residues. The chain's CDR3 is CASSVGLQKPNEKLFF. Here the CDR3 DNA reads TGTGCCAGCAGCGTAGGGCTGCAGAAACCTAATGAAAAACTGTTTTTT.

The chain has TRBV5-4 and TRBJ2-7, with D possibly being TRBD2 (5 bases). Trimming cost V 0 bases and J 6 bases, with 10 bases left between them. The germline V gene has CDR1 SGHNT and CDR2 YYREEE (reference sequence). The CDR3 extends over 13 amino acids. CDR3 nucleotides: TGTGCCAGCAGCTTGGACGGGGTCGGCGAGCAGTACTTC. Translating gives CASSLDGVGEQYF.

This rearrangement joins TRBV5-6 to TRBJ1-2; D ambiguous. V gave up 0 bases and J gave up 4 bases, with 13 bases separating them. CDR1 and CDR2 (germline): SGHDT, YYEEEE. CDR3 size: 15 residues. CDR3 in DNA: TGTGCCAGCAGCTTGGTGTCAGGACTCCTCTATGGCTACACCTTC. Translating it yields CASSLVSGLLYGYTF.

This rearrangement joins TRBV12-3 or TRBV12-4 to TRBJ1-2, with 7 bases identical to TRBD1. Trimming at V came to 6 bases and at J to 8 bases, leaving 9 bases not matched to a gene. This CDR3 has 13 amino acids. DNA for the CDR3: TGTGCCAGCAGCCCGGACAGGTCGCAGGGCTACACCTTC. Amino acid sequence: CASSPDRSQGYTF.

This clone was counted once. The V call is TRBV15, the J call TRBJ2-1; no clear D. The V and J ends lost 5 bases and 5 bases respectively, with 10 bases between them. Germline CDR1 and CDR2: LNHNV and YYDKDF (reference sequence). The CDR3 consists of 13 residues. In nucleotides, the CDR3 is TGTGCCACCAGCCGCCCCCCAGACAATGAGCAGTTCTTC. Protein sequence: CATSRPPDNEQFF. The full variable domain, completed using reference TRBV15 and TRBJ2-1, is DAMVIQNPRYQVTQFGKPVTLSCSQTLNHNVMYWYQQKSSQAPKLLFHYYDKDFNNEADTPDNFQSRRPNTSFCFLDIRSPGLGDTAMYLCATSRPPDNEQFFGPGTRLTVL.

This clone occurred once. The chain combines TRBV28 with TRBJ2-2; a possible D gene is TRBD1 (6 bases). The germline V gene encodes CDR1 MDHEN and CDR2 SYDVKM. The CDR3 sequence is 14 residues long. V dropped 3 bases and J dropped 3 bases, with 8 bases sitting between them. CDR3 protein: CASSLAGDTGELFF. CDR3 sequence (DNA): TGTGCCAGCAGTTTGGCAGGGGACACCGGGGAGCTGTTTTTT. Supplemented by reference TRBV28 and TRBJ2-2, the full variable domain reads DVKVTQSSRYLVKRTGEKVFLECVQDMDHENMFWYRQDPGLGLRLIYFSYDVKMKEKGDIPEGYSVSREKKERFSLILESASTNQTSMYLCASSLAGDTGELFFGEGSRLTVL.

The chain carries TRBV5-8 and TRBJ2-5, with D tentatively TRBD2 (7 bases). Germline V CDR1 and CDR2: SGHTS, YDEGEE. The length of the CDR3 is 16 residues. V was clipped by 4 bases and J by 5 bases, with 21 bases between them. The CDR3 DNA follows: TGTGCCAGCAGCCCCCTATCCGGGGGGCTAAGGGAGACCCAGTACTTC. It codes for CASSPLSGGLRETQYF. The full variable domain, with the rest looked up from reference TRBV5-8 and TRBJ2-5, is EAGVTQSPTHLIKTRGQQATLRCSPISGHTSVYWYQQALGLGLQFLLWYDEGEERNRGNFPPRFSGRQFPNYSSELNVNALELEDSALYLCASSPLSGGLRETQYFGPGTRLLVL.

This clone has just one count. The chain uses TRBV29-1 and TRBJ1-1; TRBD1 is a possible D gene (5 bases). The V gene lost 4 bases and the J gene lost 6 bases, with 6 bases spanning the gap. Germline assignment: CDR1 SQVTM and CDR2 ANQGSEA. This CDR3 has 10 amino acids. CDR3 loop: CSVGGAEAFF. The CDR3 nucleotides are TGCAGCGTTGGGGGGGCTGAAGCTTTCTTT.

The V gene is TRBV6-2 or TRBV6-3, the J gene TRBJ2-5; 8 positions agree with TRBD2. There are 15 residues in the CDR3. Germline V CDR1 and CDR2: MNHEY, SVGEGT. The trim removed 4 bases at V and 2 bases at J, leaving 6 bases unmatched. CDR3 nucleotide sequence: TGTGCCAGCAGTTCAGCGGGGGAAATACAAGAGACCCAGTACTTC. Translating gives CASSSAGEIQETQYF.

The gene calls are TRBV5-1 and TRBJ2-2; unclear D gene. This CDR3 has 16 amino acids. Germline CDR1 SGHRS, CDR2 YFSETQ. The V gene lost 1 base and the J gene lost 3 bases, with 13 bases spanning the gap. The CDR3 region has the DNA TGCGCCAGCAGCTTGTCCCAGGAATCATACACCGGGGAGCTGTTTTTT. Translated, it gives CASSLSQESYTGELFF.